Listed below are T cell receptor beta chains from one sample, sequenced in a study of beta chain features in type 1 diabetes. Method: immunoSEQ multiplex PCR; TCRdb's copy keeps in-frame clones and lacks some. The sample includes 350,000 to 450,000 clones, about 15% of them seen just once. Sequencing was done on a sample of naive CD4+ T cells from blood. Receptors were obtained from a man aged 25 to 45 in good health. Each CDR3 is given with its conserved first and last residue. The D gene is left open where the match is weak. Clone size is given for some rows only: seen once, a few or many times, or a class if the clone is expanded.

TGTGCCAGCAGTGAATTCAGCGCGGGAATTAATGGCTACACCTTC CASSEFSAGINGYTF TRBJ1-2 TRBV25-1 NA NA
TGTGCCAGCAGCCCGGGGACAGGGCCGGGTATTCAGTACTTC CASSPGTGPGIQYF TRBJ2-4 TRBV5-4 TRBD1 many
TGTGCCAGCTCACCACCGTCCACCGCGGGGGAGCAGTACTTC CASSPPSTAGEQYF TRBJ2-7 TRBV18 NA NA
TGTGCCAGCAGCTCACCCGTTGGAGCGGCCACAGATACGCAGTATTTT CASSSPVGAATDTQYF TRBJ2-3 TRBV5-6 NA NA
TGTGCCTGGAGTCCACGGGACAGGGTGGTTAATGAGCAGTTCTTC CAWSPRDRVVNEQFF TRBJ2-1 TRBV30 TRBD1 few
TGTGCCATCAAACTTGGACAGGGGGCGTACGAGCAGTACTTC CAIKLGQGAYEQYF TRBJ2-7 TRBV10-3 TRBD1 NA
TGTGCCAGCAGCGAAACCGGGACTAGGGCGGACAATGAGCAGTTCTTC CASSETGTRADNEQFF TRBJ2-1 TRBV7-3 TRBD2 NA
TGTGCCAGCAGCTTAGCTTGGGGCACTGAAGCTTTCTTT CASSLAWGTEAFF TRBJ1-1 TRBV7-9 NA few
TGTGCCAGCAGCCAGGTTGGCACCGGGGAGCTGTTTTTT CASSQVGTGELFF TRBJ2-2 TRBV7-8 NA few
TGTGCCAGCAGCGTTAGCGGGAGGGGCTACAATGAGCAGTTCTTC CASSVSGRGYNEQFF TRBJ2-1 TRBV11-3 TRBD2 NA
TGTGCCAGCAGCCCCCCCCGGGACGACTCCTACGAGCAGTACTTC CASSPPRDDSYEQYF TRBJ2-7 TRBV13 NA NA
TGTGCCAGCAGCACTCGAGGCACTGAAGCTTTCTTT CASSTRGTEAFF TRBJ1-1 TRBV11-2 NA few
TGTGCCAGCAGCGTGGGGACTAGCGGGAGCGAAGAGCAGTTCTTC CASSVGTSGSEEQFF TRBJ2-1 TRBV9 TRBD2 NA
TGTGCCAGTAGCTTTGGAAACACCATATATTTT CASSFGNTIYF TRBJ1-3 TRBV19 NA few
TGTGCCAGCAGCTTATTAGGGGAGAACACCGGGGAGCTGTTTTTT CASSLLGENTGELFF TRBJ2-2 TRBV7-3 NA few
TGTGCCAGCAGTTCCCCCTCGGGACAGGACAACAATGAGCAGTTCTTC CASSSPSGQDNNEQFF TRBJ2-1 TRBV28 TRBD1 many